Below are 10 T cell receptor beta chains sequenced from a single sample in a study of cytomegalovirus exposure and HLA in healthy donors. The PCR made use of 60 Vbeta and 13 Jbeta primers. Profiled with immunoSEQ multiplex PCR; TCRdb holds only in-frame clones, not every one. The table records some 150,000 clones, 64% of them present only once. Sequencing was done on a sample of PBMCs. The source of these receptors is a woman aged 25-40 years in good health and CMV-seropositive.

V is TRBV27 and J is TRBJ2-7; TRBD2 matches 7 bases. This CDR3 spans 19 amino acids. Germline CDR1 and CDR2: MNHEY and SMNVEV (reference sequence). V dropped 3 bases and J dropped 2; count of bases not matched to a gene: 19. The CDR3 DNA sequence: TGTGCCAGCAGTTTCCGTCACTATGGGGGTAGCGGGTATCCCTACGAGCAGTACTTC. Its translation is CASSFRHYGGSGYPYEQYF.

V and J are TRBV28 and TRBJ2-7, with 7 bases matching TRBD1. V shed 10 bases, J shed 0 bases, and the junction held 3 bases outside the gene matches. The germline V gene encodes CDR1 MDHEN and CDR2 SYDVKM. The CDR3 is made up of 12 amino acids. The CDR3 DNA follows: TGTGCCACCGGGGACAGCTCCTACGAGCAGTACTTC. Translation: CATGDSSYEQYF. Full variable domain (remainder filled in from reference TRBV28 and TRBJ2-7): DVKVTQSSRYLVKRTGEKVFLECVQDMDHENMFWYRQDPGLGLRLIYFSYDVKMKEKGDIPEGYSVSREKKERFSLILESASTNQTSMYLCATGDSSYEQYFGPGTRLTVT.

The chain has TRBV6-7 and TRBJ1-4; D gene unclear. TRBV6-7 has ORF status, its function being uncertain. There are 13 residues in the CDR3. The ends were cut back, 5 bases at V and 7 bases at J, with 11 bases in the middle. The CDR3 coding sequence is TGTGCCAGCAGTCTCAAGAGGTGTGAAAAACTGTTTTTT. Protein: CASSLKRCEKLFF.

Remarks on this clone: At one end, the junction sequence differs from germline, possibly due to a read error. This rearrangement joins TRBV4-1 to TRBJ1-2; no definite D call. Germline CDR1 MGHRA, CDR2 YSYEKL. CDR3 length: 16 amino acids. The CDR3 nucleotides read TGTGCCAGCAGCCAGGCTAGCAGGAACCAAAACTATGGCTACACCTTC. Translated: CASSQASRNQNYGYTF.

This clone was observed a handful of times. The V gene is TRBV6-6, the J gene TRBJ2-5; 10 nucleotides match TRBD2. The CDR3 spans 14 residues. V trimming: 5 bases; J trimming: 7 bases; junction bases outside the gene matches: 7. From germline, CDR1 is MNHNY and CDR2 SVGAGI (reference sequence). CDR3 sequence reads: CASSLTSGTGTQYF. CDR3 in DNA: TGTGCCAGCAGTCTTACTAGCGGGACGGGGACCCAGTACTTC.

The V gene is TRBV19, the J gene TRBJ1-5; D unresolved. CDR1 and CDR2 (germline): LNHDA, SQIVND (reference sequence). V was shortened by 5 bases and J by 4 bases, with 6 bases between the two germline ends. The CDR3 extends over 12 amino acids. CDR3 sequence reads: CASSFLNQPQHF. CDR3 DNA sequence: TGTGCCAGTAGTTTCTTAAATCAGCCCCAGCATTTT.

The sample holds a few counts of this clone. This rearrangement joins TRBV4-1 to TRBJ2-7; 9 nucleotides align to TRBD1. The germline V gene has CDR1 MGHRA and CDR2 YSYEKL. After removal of 6 bases from V and 6 bases from J, the junction contained 15 bases not matched to a gene. This CDR3 has 16 residues. CDR3 in amino acids: CASRQSTGQGRAEQYF. In DNA form, the CDR3 reads TGCGCCAGCAGGCAAAGTACGGGACAGGGACGGGCCGAGCAGTACTTC.

The chain joins TRBV5-1 to TRBJ2-2; D remains ambiguous. CDR1 SGHRS and CDR2 YFSETQ come from the germline V gene. The CDR3 totals 15 residues. Trimming pared 1 base from V and 1 base from J, leaving 8 bases between. CDR3 protein: CASSLTHGNTGELFF. The CDR3 DNA sequence: TGCGCCAGCAGCTTGACCCACGGGAACACCGGGGAGCTGTTTTTT.

There are a few counts of this clone. The chain has TRBV5-1 and TRBJ2-5, with 7 bases that match TRBD2. The DNA end favors TRBJ2-7, so the J call may be wrong. The CDR3 runs to 14 residues. CDR1 and CDR2 from the germline V gene are SGHRS and YFSETQ. The DNA for the CDR3 is TGCGCCAGCAGCTTGGGGGAGGGAGGGTACGAGCAGTACTTC. Translation: CASSLGEGGYEQYF.

This clone came up a few times. This chain connects TRBV25-1 to TRBJ2-1, with 7 bases lining up with TRBD1. In germline, CDR1 is MGHDK, CDR2 SYGVNS. Trimming removed 6 bases from V and 10 bases from J; junction bases left unmatched: 9. The CDR3 extends over 13 amino acids. In nucleotides, the CDR3 is TGTGCCAGCAGCCCGGACAGGCCGGGGGAGCAGTTCTTC. As protein: CASSPDRPGEQFF.